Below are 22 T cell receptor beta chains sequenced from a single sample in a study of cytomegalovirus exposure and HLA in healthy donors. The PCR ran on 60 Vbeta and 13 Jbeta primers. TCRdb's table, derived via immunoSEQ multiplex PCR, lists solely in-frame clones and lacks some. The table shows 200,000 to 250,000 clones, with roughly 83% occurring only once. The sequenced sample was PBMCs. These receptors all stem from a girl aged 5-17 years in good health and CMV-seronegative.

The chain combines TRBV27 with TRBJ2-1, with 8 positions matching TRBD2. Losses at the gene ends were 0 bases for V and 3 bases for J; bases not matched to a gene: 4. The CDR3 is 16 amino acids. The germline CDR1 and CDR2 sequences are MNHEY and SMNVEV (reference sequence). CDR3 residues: CASSLSTSVVYNEQFF. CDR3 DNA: TGTGCCAGCAGTTTATCGACTAGCGTAGTCTACAATGAGCAGTTCTTC.

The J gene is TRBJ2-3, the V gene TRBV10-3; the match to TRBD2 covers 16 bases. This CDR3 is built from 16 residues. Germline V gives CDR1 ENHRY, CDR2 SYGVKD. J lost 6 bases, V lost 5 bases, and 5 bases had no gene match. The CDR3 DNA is TGTGCCATCAGTCCGGGACTAGCGGGAGGGGACGATACGCAGTATTTT. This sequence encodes CAISPGLAGGDDTQYF.

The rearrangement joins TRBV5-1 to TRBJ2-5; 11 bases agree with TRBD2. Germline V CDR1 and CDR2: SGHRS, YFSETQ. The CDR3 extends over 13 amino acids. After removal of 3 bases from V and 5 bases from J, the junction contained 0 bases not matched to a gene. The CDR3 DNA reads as TGCGCCAGCAGCTCTAGCGGGAGGGAGACCCAGTACTTC. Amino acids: CASSSSGRETQYF.

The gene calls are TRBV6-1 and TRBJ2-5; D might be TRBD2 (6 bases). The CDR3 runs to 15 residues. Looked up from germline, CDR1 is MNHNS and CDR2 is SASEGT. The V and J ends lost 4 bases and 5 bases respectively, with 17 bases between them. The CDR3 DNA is TGTGCCAGCAGTGTTGCACTAGCTGGCCAGGAGACCCAGTACTTC. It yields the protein CASSVALAGQETQYF.

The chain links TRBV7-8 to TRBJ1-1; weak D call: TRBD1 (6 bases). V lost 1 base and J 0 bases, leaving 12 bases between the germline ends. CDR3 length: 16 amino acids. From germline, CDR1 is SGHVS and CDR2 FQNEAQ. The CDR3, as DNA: TGTGCCAGCAGCTTAGGCCCGGGGGGCTTGAACACTGAAGCTTTCTTT. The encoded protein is CASSLGPGGLNTEAFF.

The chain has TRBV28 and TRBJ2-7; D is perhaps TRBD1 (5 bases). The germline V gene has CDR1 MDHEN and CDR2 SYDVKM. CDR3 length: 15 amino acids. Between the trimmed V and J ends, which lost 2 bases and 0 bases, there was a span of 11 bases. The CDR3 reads CASSLAPQGSYEQYF. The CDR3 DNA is TGTGCCAGCAGTTTAGCACCTCAGGGCTCCTACGAGCAGTACTTC.

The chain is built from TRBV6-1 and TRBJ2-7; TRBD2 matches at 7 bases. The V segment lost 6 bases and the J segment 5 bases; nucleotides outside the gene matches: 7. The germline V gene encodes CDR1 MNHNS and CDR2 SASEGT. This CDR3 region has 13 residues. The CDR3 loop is CASRNRGSHEQYF. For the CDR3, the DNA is TGTGCCAGCAGAAATCGCGGGAGCCACGAGCAGTACTTC.

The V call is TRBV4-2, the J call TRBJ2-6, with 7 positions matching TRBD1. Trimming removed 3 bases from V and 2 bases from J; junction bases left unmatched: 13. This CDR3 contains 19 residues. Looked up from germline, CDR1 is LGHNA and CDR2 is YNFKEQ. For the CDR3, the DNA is TGTGCCAGCAGCCATCGACAGCTGACAGGGCATCCTGGGGCCAACGTCCTGACTTTC. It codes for CASSHRQLTGHPGANVLTF.

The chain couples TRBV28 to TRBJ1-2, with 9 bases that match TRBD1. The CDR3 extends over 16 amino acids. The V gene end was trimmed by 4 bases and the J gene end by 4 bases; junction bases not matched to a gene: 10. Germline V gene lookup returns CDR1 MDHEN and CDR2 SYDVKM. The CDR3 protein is CASSWTGAAGPYGYTF. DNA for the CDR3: TGTGCCAGCAGTTGGACAGGGGCGGCGGGGCCCTATGGCTACACCTTC.

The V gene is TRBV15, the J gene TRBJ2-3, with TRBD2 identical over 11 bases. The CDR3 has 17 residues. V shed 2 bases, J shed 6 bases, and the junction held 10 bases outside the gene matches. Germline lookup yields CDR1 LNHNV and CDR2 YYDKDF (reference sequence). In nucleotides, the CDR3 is TGTGCCACCAGCAGAACCAACTCCGGGACTAGCGGTGATACGCAGTATTTT. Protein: CATSRTNSGTSGDTQYF.

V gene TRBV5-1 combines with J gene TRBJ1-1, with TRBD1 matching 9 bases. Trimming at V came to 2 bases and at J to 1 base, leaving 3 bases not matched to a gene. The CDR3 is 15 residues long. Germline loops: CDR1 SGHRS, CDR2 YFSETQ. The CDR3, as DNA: TGCGCCAGCAGCTTACAGGGGGCCCCGAACACTGAAGCTTTCTTT. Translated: CASSLQGAPNTEAFF.

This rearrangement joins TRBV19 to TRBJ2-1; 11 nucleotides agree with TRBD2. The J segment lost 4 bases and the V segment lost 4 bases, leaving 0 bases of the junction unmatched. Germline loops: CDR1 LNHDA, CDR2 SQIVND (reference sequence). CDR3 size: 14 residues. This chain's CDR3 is CASSRTSGYNEQFF. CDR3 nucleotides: TGTGCCAGTAGTAGGACTAGCGGGTACAATGAGCAGTTCTTC.

The CDR3 is CASGHGIEAFF. In DNA form, the CDR3 reads TGTGCTAGTGGGCACGGGATCGAAGCTTTCTTT. The chain recombines TRBV12-5 with TRBJ1-1; D is unresolved. Germline V gives CDR1 LGHNT, CDR2 FRNRAP. V lost 6 bases and J 8 bases, leaving 10 bases between the germline ends. The CDR3 covers 11 residues.

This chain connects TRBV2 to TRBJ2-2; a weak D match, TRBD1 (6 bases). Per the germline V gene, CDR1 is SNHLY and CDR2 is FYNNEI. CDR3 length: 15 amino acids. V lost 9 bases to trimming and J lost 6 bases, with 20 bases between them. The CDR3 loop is CARENREWMSGELFF. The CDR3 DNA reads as TGTGCCAGAGAGAACAGGGAATGGATGTCCGGGGAGCTGTTTTTT. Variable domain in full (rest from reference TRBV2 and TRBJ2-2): EPEVTQTPSHQVTQMGQEVILRCVPISNHLYFYWYRQILGQKVEFLVSFYNNEISEKSEIFDDQFSVERPDGSNFTLKIRSTKLEDSAMYFCARENREWMSGELFFGEGSRLTVL.

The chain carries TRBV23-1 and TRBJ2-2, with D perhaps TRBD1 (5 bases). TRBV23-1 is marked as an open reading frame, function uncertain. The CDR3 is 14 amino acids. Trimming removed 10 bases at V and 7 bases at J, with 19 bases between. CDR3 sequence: CATLKGFWNGELFF. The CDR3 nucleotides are TGCGCCACCTTAAAGGGGTTTTGGAACGGGGAGCTGTTTTTT.

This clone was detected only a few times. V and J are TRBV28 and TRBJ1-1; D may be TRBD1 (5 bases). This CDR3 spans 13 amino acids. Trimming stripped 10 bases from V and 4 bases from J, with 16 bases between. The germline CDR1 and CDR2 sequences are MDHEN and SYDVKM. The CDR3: CATTDGGGTEAFF. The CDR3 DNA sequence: TGTGCCACCACCGATGGGGGAGGCACTGAAGCTTTCTTT.

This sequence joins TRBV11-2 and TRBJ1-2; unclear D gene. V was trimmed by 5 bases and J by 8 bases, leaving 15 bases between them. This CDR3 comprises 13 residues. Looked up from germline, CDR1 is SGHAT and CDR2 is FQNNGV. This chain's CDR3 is CASSPLRAGGYTF. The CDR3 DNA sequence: TGTGCCAGCAGCCCCCTGAGGGCCGGGGGCTACACCTTC.

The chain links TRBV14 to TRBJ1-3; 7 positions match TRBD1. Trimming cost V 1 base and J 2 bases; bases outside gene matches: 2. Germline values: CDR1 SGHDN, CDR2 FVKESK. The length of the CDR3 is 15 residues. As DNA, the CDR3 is TGTGCCAGCAGCCAAGCTGGGACAGCTGGAAACACCATATATTTT. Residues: CASSQAGTAGNTIYF.

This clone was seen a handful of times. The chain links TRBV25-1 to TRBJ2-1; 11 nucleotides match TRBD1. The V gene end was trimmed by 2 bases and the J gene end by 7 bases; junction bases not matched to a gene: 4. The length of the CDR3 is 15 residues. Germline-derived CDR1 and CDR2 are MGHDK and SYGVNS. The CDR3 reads CASSEIGTGGNEQFF. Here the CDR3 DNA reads TGTGCCAGCAGTGAAATAGGGACAGGGGGTAATGAGCAGTTCTTC.

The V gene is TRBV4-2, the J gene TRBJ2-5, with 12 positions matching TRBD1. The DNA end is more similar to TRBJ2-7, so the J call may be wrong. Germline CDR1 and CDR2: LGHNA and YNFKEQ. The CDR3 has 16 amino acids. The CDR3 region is CASSQDGDRGPYEQYF. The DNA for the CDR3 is TGTGCCAGCAGCCAAGACGGGGACAGGGGGCCTTACGAGCAGTACTTC.

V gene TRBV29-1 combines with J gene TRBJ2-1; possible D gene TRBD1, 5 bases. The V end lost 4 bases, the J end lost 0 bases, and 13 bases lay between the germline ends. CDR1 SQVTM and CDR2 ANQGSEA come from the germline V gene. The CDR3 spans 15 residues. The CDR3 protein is CSVASQGGSYNEQFF. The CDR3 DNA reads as TGCAGCGTTGCAAGTCAGGGTGGCTCCTACAATGAGCAGTTCTTC.

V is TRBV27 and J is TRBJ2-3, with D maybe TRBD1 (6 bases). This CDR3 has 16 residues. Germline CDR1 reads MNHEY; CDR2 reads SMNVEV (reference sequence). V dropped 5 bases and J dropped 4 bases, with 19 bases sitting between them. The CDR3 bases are TGTGCCAGCAGTCCCCAAACAGGGAGAGAAGCAGATACGCAGTATTTT. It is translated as CASSPQTGREADTQYF.